This TCR beta chain was obtained from a study of cytomegalovirus exposure and HLA in healthy donors. The study's findings and limits: Associated with cytomegalovirus, according to the listing, were 150 to 200 TCR beta chains. A missense DCLRE1C variant was associated with V- and J-gene trimming of TCR beta chains in a later analysis, and an independent cohort replicated the association. Sequencing likely produced, as an artifact, a cluster of highly shared sequence variants.

Trimming took 7 bases from V and 0 from J; bases not matched to a gene: 4. The germline CDR1 and CDR2 sequences are SGHTA and FQGNSA. The CDR3 length is 14 residues. About this clone: Its antigen is as yet unknown.

Vbeta (60) and Jbeta (13) primers were used in the PCR. Method: immunoSEQ multiplex PCR; TCRdb's copy keeps in-frame clones and lacks some. This table has 150,000 to 200,000 clones, approximately 80% appearing once. Sequenced sample: PBMCs. This chain links TRBV7-2 with TRBJ1-1; 8 bases line up with TRBD1. This TCR derives from a man aged 25 to 40 in good health and CMV-seropositive. CDR3 sequence (DNA): TGTGCCAGCAAAGGACAGGGTTTGAACACTGAAGCTTTCTTT. It codes for CASKGQGLNTEAFF.